A selection of T cell receptor beta chains follows, all from one sample in a study of naive and memory T cell subsets. TCRdb fed the UMI-ligation and nested PCR reads into MiXCR, producing one record per CDR3 protein. Of approximately 85,000 distinct CDR3 sequences listed, 7% to 8% are singletons. Material: central memory CD4+ T cells from blood. These TCRs come from a human donor in good health. CDR3s include the opening cysteine and the closing phenylalanine or tryptophan. A D gene is named only where the DNA matches it firmly. The size field is filled for only some rows; it gives once, few, many or a size class.

TRBJ2-1,TRBD1,TRBV28,few,TGTGCCAGCAGTTTCTCGGACAGGGCAGTCAAGTTCTTC,CASSFSDRAVKFF
TRBJ2-3,.,TRBV30,few,TGTGCCTGGAGTAGGCTCACCGATACGCAGTATTTT,CAWSRLTDTQYF
TRBJ1-3,.,TRBV4-3,many,TGCGCCAGCAGCCAAGATAAAGTCCCAAGAAACACCATATATTTT,CASSQDKVPRNTIYF
TRBJ1-1,.,TRBV28,many,TGTGCCAGCAGGTCCTCGGGGGCTGAAGCTTTCTTT,CASRSSGAEAFF
TRBJ1-1,.,TRBV6-6,many,TGTGCCAGCAGTTCTCATCCGAACACTGAAGCTTTCTTT,CASSSHPNTEAFF
TRBJ1-2,.,TRBV7-2,many,TGTGCCAGCAGCTTGGCCCCTAACTATGGCTACACCTTC,CASSLAPNYGYTF
TRBJ2-3,TRBD1,TRBV4-3,few,TGCGCCAGCAGCCTTCAGACAGGGAACGGGGATACGCAGTATTTT,CASSLQTGNGDTQYF
TRBJ1-4,.,TRBV12-3/TRBV12-4,few,TGTGCCAGCAGTGAAACGGGGCTGACTAATGAAAAACTGTTTTTT,CASSETGLTNEKLFF
TRBJ2-3,.,TRBV2,few,TGTGCCAGCAGTCAGTCCGGGGAAACGCAGTATTTT,CASSQSGETQYF
TRBJ1-1,.,TRBV4-1,many,TGCGCCAGCAGCCAAGATCCCGCAGGTCGGATGGAAGCTTTCTTT,CASSQDPAGRMEAFF
TRBJ2-1,.,TRBV30,.,TGTGCCTGGAGTGTAGGAATCCTCTCTGGGGACAATGAGCAGTTCTTC,CAWSVGILSGDNEQFF
TRBJ2-1,TRBD2,TRBV7-9,few,TGTGCCAGTAGCGGGAGCAAGGGGGTCAATGAGCAGTTCTTC,CASSGSKGVNEQFF
TRBJ2-2,.,TRBV20-1,many,TGCAGTGCTCAAGACAGCAACACCGGGGAGCTGTTTTTT,CSAQDSNTGELFF
TRBJ2-1,.,TRBV6-2/TRBV6-3,many,TGTGCCAGCAGCCCCTGGCGGGTTGAGTACAATGAGCAGTTCTTC,CASSPWRVEYNEQFF
TRBJ1-2,.,TRBV20-1,many,TGCAGTGCTAGAGACGGACCGAACAACTATGGCTACACCTTC,CSARDGPNNYGYTF
TRBJ2-5,.,TRBV18,once,TGTGCCAGCTCACGCCTCATGGGGGAGACCCAGTACTTC,CASSRLMGETQYF
TRBJ2-7,.,TRBV6-6,.,TGTGCCAGCAGTACGGATCCGTACTCCTACGAGCAGTACTTC,CASSTDPYSYEQYF
TRBJ1-5,TRBD1,TRBV12-3/TRBV12-4,many,TGTGCCAGCAGCCGGACAGGGAGTCAGCCCCAGCATTTT,CASSRTGSQPQHF
TRBJ1-5,.,TRBV15,many,TGTGCCACCAGCAGGAGAACGGATCAGCCCCAGCATTTT,CATSRRTDQPQHF
TRBJ2-5,TRBD1,TRBV27,few,TGTGCCAGCAGCCCCGACAGGGGGGGGGTTGGGACCCAGTACTTC,CASSPDRGGVGTQYF
TRBJ2-3,.,TRBV30,.,TGTGCCTGGAGTGGTCCCGGGGATACGCAGTATTTT,CAWSGPGDTQYF
TRBJ2-1,.,TRBV6-5,.,TGTGCCAGCAGTTACCTCCCGCGTTCTAGGGTCAATGAGCAGTTCTTC,CASSYLPRSRVNEQFF
TRBJ1-1,.,TRBV13,many,TGTGCCAGCAGCTTAGGGGGGAGTATGAACACTGAAGCTTTCTTT,CASSLGGSMNTEAFF
TRBJ2-2,.,TRBV5-1,few,TGCGCCAGCAGGGGACCGCTTACCGCCGGGGAGCTGTTTTTT,CASRGPLTAGELFF
TRBJ1-6,TRBD1,TRBV9,.,TGTGCCAGCAGCTCCCAGGGACAGGCCTCCTTCACAACCCTCCACTTT,CASSSQGQASFTTLHF
TRBJ2-7,.,TRBV6-2/TRBV6-3,few,TGTGCCAGCAGTTATCTTTCCGGCCGAGTTTCCAGGGACTCCTACGAGCAGTACTTC,CASSYLSGRVSRDSYEQYF
TRBJ2-5,TRBD2,TRBV2,few,TGTGCCAGCATTAAGACTAGCGGCCAAGAGACCCAGTACTTC,CASIKTSGQETQYF
TRBJ1-1,TRBD1,TRBV7-3,many,TGTGCCAGCAGCACCGGGACAGGGGTGGGCACTGAAGCTTTCTTT,CASSTGTGVGTEAFF
TRBJ1-5,TRBD1,TRBV4-2,few,TGTGCCAGCAGCCCGTACGGGACAGACAATAGCAATCAGCCCCAGCATTTT,CASSPYGTDNSNQPQHF
TRBJ2-3,TRBD1,TRBV5-4,few,TGTGCCAGCAGCCGGACAGGGGTGGATACGCAGTATTTT,CASSRTGVDTQYF
TRBJ2-3,.,TRBV29-1,many,TGCAGCGTCTCACACATTGGAGATACGCAGTATTTT,CSVSHIGDTQYF
TRBJ1-1,.,TRBV7-9,medium-sized,TGTGCCAGCAGCTTACAGGGTTGGACTGAAGCTTTCTTT,CASSLQGWTEAFF
TRBJ2-7,.,TRBV29-1,few,TGCAGCGTTGAAGGGGCGAGACAGAACGAGCAGTACTTC,CSVEGARQNEQYF
TRBJ2-3,.,TRBV12-3/TRBV12-4,few,TGTGCCAGCAGTTTCCCCGGGGCCGACATCACAGATACGCAGTATTTT,CASSFPGADITDTQYF
TRBJ1-2,.,TRBV20-1,many,TGCAGTGCTAGTTTACGGGTCCGTGAAGGCTACACCTTC,CSASLRVREGYTF
TRBJ1-1,TRBD1,TRBV7-2,many,TGTGCCAGCAGCTTAGGTCGGACAGGGATGCGGAGAGCTTTCTTT,CASSLGRTGMRRAFF
TRBJ1-5,.,TRBV6-5,few,TGTGCCAGCAGCGGCGGGGGGCAAAATCTGCCCCAGCATTTT,CASSGGGQNLPQHF
TRBJ2-7,.,TRBV21-1,few,TGTGCCAGCAGCAACGGACTAGCCGCGGGCGAGCAGTACTTC,CASSNGLAAGEQYF
TRBJ2-3,TRBD1,TRBV12-3/TRBV12-4,few,TGTGCCAGCAGTTTAGGACAGGGACCGAGCACAGATACGCAGTATTTT,CASSLGQGPSTDTQYF
TRBJ2-2,.,TRBV7-9,many,TGTGCCAGCAGCCCCACAAGGGGTGACACCGGGGAGCTGTTTTTT,CASSPTRGDTGELFF
TRBJ1-1,.,TRBV5-1,few,TGCGCCAGCAGCGGCTTTGGTCCCCAAAGCACTGAAGCTTTCTTT,CASSGFGPQSTEAFF
TRBJ2-7,TRBD1,TRBV7-9,few,TGTGCCAGCAGCCGGGACAGGGGTTTCGAGCAGTACTTC,CASSRDRGFEQYF
TRBJ2-1,TRBD2,TRBV6-2/TRBV6-3,many,TGTGCCAGCAGCCTTAGGGAGGGGACGTATGAGCAGTTCTTC,CASSLREGTYEQFF
TRBJ1-1,.,TRBV5-1,many,TGCGCCAGCAGCCCGAGCTCTCCGGGGCTTCATATTCAAGCTTTCTTT,CASSPSSPGLHIQAFF
TRBJ2-3,.,TRBV7-2,many,TGTGCCAGCAGCTTATCACTAGCAGGAGATACGCAGTATTTT,CASSLSLAGDTQYF
TRBJ1-1,.,TRBV14,few,TGTGCCAGCAGCCAGCAGACAGGCCTTACTGAAGCTTTCTTT,CASSQQTGLTEAFF
TRBJ2-1,TRBD2,TRBV3-1,many,TGTGCCAGCAGCCCGGCGGGAGGGCAAAACAATGAGCAGTTCTTC,CASSPAGGQNNEQFF
TRBJ2-7,.,TRBV2,.,TGTGCCAGCAGTGAAGAGTCTATCTCCTACGAGCAGTACTTC,CASSEESISYEQYF
TRBJ2-1,TRBD2,TRBV7-9,few,TGTGCCAGCAGCTTAACCCCCCCTCGGGGGGATGAGCAGTTCTTC,CASSLTPPRGDEQFF
TRBJ2-7,TRBD1,TRBV7-2,many,TGTGCCAGCAGCTATACAGGGGCCCAAACCCAGCAGTACTTC,CASSYTGAQTQQYF
TRBJ2-3,.,TRBV7-2,few,TGTGCCAGCAGCCCCGGATCAGATACGCAGTATTTT,CASSPGSDTQYF